A selection of T cell receptor beta chains follows, all from one sample in a study of CD4 T cells in relation to SARS-CoV-2 and coronaviruses. Data came from immunoSEQ multiplex PCR; TCRdb stores just in-frame clones and leaves some out. The sample lists about 59,000 clones, 86% seen once, with 1.3% to 1.5% in the top ten. The sequenced sample consisted of memory CD4+ T cells from PBMCs. These TCRs come from a human donor in good health. Both conserved end residues are part of each CDR3. A D gene is named only where the DNA matches it firmly.

V gene	J gene	D gene	CDR3 protein
TRBV7-3	TRBJ2-5	-	CASSLTYSPETQYF
TRBV15	TRBJ1-2	-	CATSTDHRGYGYTF
TRBV2	TRBJ1-4	TRBD1	CASRRDRGEEKLFF
TRBV3-1/TRBV3-2	TRBJ1-1	-	CASSQDQAMGAFF
TRBV18	TRBJ1-1	-	CASRLFSGAGVGRTEAFF
TRBV5-1	TRBJ2-5	TRBD2	CASSPGILAGEETQYF
TRBV24-1	TRBJ2-7	TRBD2	CATSGGSGRQYEQYF
TRBV3-1/TRBV3-2	TRBJ1-3	-	CASSHYLSDIIGNTIYF
TRBV6-1	TRBJ2-7	TRBD2	CASSALRRLAGGRDYEQYF
TRBV7-2	TRBJ2-2	TRBD2	CASSLLSSGRTGELFF
TRBV6-5	TRBJ1-1	-	CASSLGYTEAFF
TRBV15	TRBJ1-2	TRBD1	CATSRDRTGGHQNGYTF
TRBV2	TRBJ2-7	-	CASSGTYEQYF
TRBV2	TRBJ2-7	-	CATGGWRESHYEQYF
TRBV6-5	TRBJ1-2	TRBD1	CASENSVQGRLGYTF
TRBV28	TRBJ1-1	-	CASRAGEHQTEAFF
TRBV6-6	TRBJ2-7	TRBD1	CASSYGTGYYEQYF
TRBV18	TRBJ2-3	TRBD2	CASFTSGSPTDTQYF
TRBV5-4	TRBJ2-5	-	CASSQDQETQYF
TRBV2	TRBJ2-3	-	CATRRAWTDTQYF
TRBV7-2	TRBJ2-1	TRBD2	CASSLGPSGGNNEQFF
TRBV7-9	TRBJ2-2	-	CASSDAPINTGELFF
TRBV5-1	TRBJ2-4	TRBD1	CASSMIGQGAKNIQYF
TRBV4-1	TRBJ1-4	TRBD1	CASSSQGQGLIRTNEKLFF
TRBV2	TRBJ1-1	-	CAGRGVAAPGDTEAFF
TRBV28	TRBJ2-1	-	CASISSRGGNEQFF
TRBV20-1	TRBJ1-2	-	CSASPQGRYTF
TRBV6-1	TRBJ2-1	TRBD2	CASSGGTTSGFAYNEQFF
TRBV5-1	TRBJ1-4	TRBD1	CASSPRQGATNEKLFF
TRBV28	TRBJ2-5	-	CASTWSGPAETQYF
TRBV4-2	TRBJ2-7	TRBD1	CASSQAPDRLNEQYF
TRBV7-9	TRBJ1-2	-	CASLPWEGRDGYTF
TRBV3-1/TRBV3-2	TRBJ1-3	-	CASSQEFSGPAF
TRBV18	TRBJ1-3	TRBD1	CASSPDRGSGNTIYF